This TCR beta chain was identified during a study of radiation and T cells in renal cell carcinoma. Study summary: Nephrectomy followed 15 Gy stereotactic body radiation by 4 weeks. The study's findings and limits: In blood, top tumor clones expanded by 2 weeks, shrinking by 4. No pretreatment tumor biopsies were available for baseline clonotypes.

Only in-frame clones appear in the TCRdb table, and some are missing; sequencing was by immunoSEQ multiplex PCR. This sample has about 130,000 clones; 82% occur once, and the top ten carry about 3%. Trimming shortened V by 2 bases and J by 0 bases, and 6 bases separated the two germline ends. Germline V gene data show CDR1 as SGHNT and CDR2 as YYREEE (reference sequence). The CDR3 contains 14 residues. Noted time point: baseline pretreatment blood. The treatment is: 15 Gy SBRT to primary tumor, nephrectomy 4 weeks later. This clone was detected once. Its antigen is undetermined. The source material was blood, sampled from a patient whose treatment included radiotherapy and nephrectomy. The V gene is TRBV5-4, the J gene TRBJ1-3, with D unresolved. This clonotype was sampled from a woman aged 55-75 years with renal cell carcinoma. CDR3 in DNA: TGTGCCAGCAGCTTAAGGAACTCTGGAAACACCATATATTTT. The encoded protein is CASSLRNSGNTIYF. Drawing the rest from reference TRBV5-4 and TRBJ1-3, the complete variable domain is ETGVTQSPTHLIKTRGQQVTLRCSSQSGHNTVSWYQQALGQGPQFIFQYYREEENGRGNFPPRFSGLQFPNYSSELNVNALELDDSALYLCASSLRNSGNTIYFGEGSWLTVV.